This entry lists 21 T cell receptor beta chains sequenced from one sample in a study of blood T cell repertoires in COVID-19. TCRdb's table, derived via immunoSEQ multiplex PCR, lists solely in-frame clones and lacks some. The sample has roughly 260,000 clones; 75% to 95% are singletons. The specimen sequenced was peripheral blood. The receptors were gathered from a person aged 18-35 years with COVID-19, enrolled during active disease.

The chain is built from TRBV6-6 and TRBJ1-2; TRBD1 might be the D (6 bases). Trimming removed 7 bases from V and 5 bases from J, with 23 bases in between. This CDR3 is 16 amino acids long. Germline loops: CDR1 MNHNY, CDR2 SVGAGI (reference sequence). CDR3 DNA: TGTGCCAGCAATACTAGGGGAGCGGGGGCCTCTTATGGCTACACCTTC. This gives the protein CASNTRGAGASYGYTF.

The V and J genes are TRBV2 and TRBJ1-4; perhaps TRBD1 as D (5 bases). This CDR3 contains 14 residues. Germline CDR1 is SNHLY and CDR2 is FYNNEI. V was clipped by 6 bases and J by 1 base, with 9 bases between them. As DNA, the CDR3 is TGTGCCAGCAGGGTGGGGGGAACTAATGAAAAACTGTTTTTT. It specifies CASRVGGTNEKLFF. Filled out from reference TRBV2 and TRBJ1-4, the complete variable domain reads EPEVTQTPSHQVTQMGQEVILRCVPISNHLYFYWYRQILGQKVEFLVSFYNNEISEKSEIFDDQFSVERPDGSNFTLKIRSTKLEDSAMYFCASRVGGTNEKLFFGSGTQLSVL.

The chain recombines TRBV19 with TRBJ2-7; tentatively, D is TRBD2 (6 bases). Germline CDR1 and CDR2: LNHDA and SQIVND (reference sequence). The CDR3 is 12 amino acids. Trimming pared 4 bases from V and 5 bases from J, leaving 9 bases between. CDR3 in DNA: TGTGCCAGTAGTACCCCGGGAGACGAGCAGTACTTC. It codes for CASSTPGDEQYF.

This clone turned up a few times. J is TRBJ1-5 and V is TRBV28, with D possibly TRBD1 on 5 matching bases. V was shortened by 5 bases and J by 7 bases, with 9 bases between the two germline ends. Germline lookup yields CDR1 MDHEN and CDR2 SYDVKM. This CDR3 region has 12 residues. The CDR3 coding sequence is TGTGCCAGCAGTACCCGACAGCAGCCCCAGCATTTT. Translation gives CASSTRQQPQHF. The full variable domain, completed using reference TRBV28 and TRBJ1-5, is DVKVTQSSRYLVKRTGEKVFLECVQDMDHENMFWYRQDPGLGLRLIYFSYDVKMKEKGDIPEGYSVSREKKERFSLILESASTNQTSMYLCASSTRQQPQHFGDGTRLSIL.

The chain couples TRBV7-2 to TRBJ2-5; 7 nucleotides align to TRBD1. Trimming removed 4 bases from V and 2 bases from J; junction bases left unmatched: 7. The CDR3 is made up of 15 amino acids. From germline, CDR1 is SGHTA and CDR2 FQGNSA. The CDR3 protein is CASSSGTDLQETQYF. DNA of the CDR3: TGTGCCAGCAGCTCCGGGACAGATTTACAAGAGACCCAGTACTTC.

The rearrangement joins TRBV5-1 to TRBJ1-3, with D perhaps matching TRBD1 (6 bases). The germline V and J ends were trimmed by 2 bases and 0 bases, with 15 bases remaining between them. The CDR3 has 17 amino acids. Per germline, CDR1 SGHRS and CDR2 YFSETQ. The DNA of the CDR3 is TGCGCCAGCAGCTTAGCCGGGACATCGGGCTCTGGAAACACCATATATTTT. This encodes CASSLAGTSGSGNTIYF.

The chain carries TRBV5-4 and TRBJ1-1; D gene unclear. Trimming took 4 bases from V and 7 from J, leaving 14 bases between them. Germline CDR1 is SGHNT and CDR2 is YYREEE (reference sequence). The CDR3 covers 13 residues. In DNA form, the CDR3 reads TGTGCCAGCAGCCCGTCCATGGGCATTGAAGCTTTCTTT. The encoded protein is CASSPSMGIEAFF.

In this sample, this clone turned up a few times. V is TRBV12-5 and J is TRBJ1-6; maybe TRBD1 (6 bases). V was cut by 5 bases and J by 7 bases, with 12 bases left in between. CDR3 length: 14 amino acids. Per germline, CDR1 LGHNT and CDR2 FRNRAP. The CDR3 region is CASGPGTPNSPLHF. The CDR3 DNA reads as TGTGCTAGTGGTCCCGGGACACCGAATTCACCCCTCCACTTT.

This clone was found a few times. The rearrangement links TRBV27 to TRBJ2-7; 10 nucleotides line up with TRBD1. CDR3 length equals 14 residues. V lost 6 bases to trimming and J lost 5 bases; unmatched junction nucleotides: 7. Germline V gene lookup returns CDR1 MNHEY and CDR2 SMNVEV (reference sequence). CDR3 in amino acids: CASSPDRGPNEQYF. CDR3 sequence (DNA): TGTGCCAGCAGCCCTGACAGGGGGCCTAACGAGCAGTACTTC.

The CDR3 DNA reads TGTGCCAGCAGTTCCATTAGGGGACCCCTCCACTTT. It encodes CASSSIRGPLHF. The chain couples TRBV27 to TRBJ1-6; tentatively, D is TRBD1 (5 bases). In germline, CDR1 is MNHEY, CDR2 SMNVEV (reference sequence). Trimming left V 4 bases short and J 12 bases short, with 10 bases between. This CDR3 is built from 12 residues.

V and J are TRBV30 and TRBJ1-4, with no clear D. The CDR3 spans 12 residues. Germline V CDR1 and CDR2: GTSNPN, SVGIG (reference sequence). V lost 1 base and J lost 8, with 8 bases in between. CDR3 region: CAWSETTEKLFF. In nucleotides, the CDR3 is TGTGCCTGGAGTGAAACAACGGAAAAACTGTTTTTT.

The rearrangement joins TRBV7-9 to TRBJ1-5; possibly TRBD1 for D (6 bases). Per germline, CDR1 SEHNR and CDR2 FQNEAQ (reference sequence). The CDR3 extends over 13 amino acids. V lost 5 bases and J 3 bases, leaving 8 bases between the germline ends. The CDR3 loop reads CASSRGANQPQHF. The CDR3 region has the DNA TGTGCCAGCAGCAGGGGGGCCAATCAGCCCCAGCATTTT.

This chain connects TRBV27 to TRBJ2-7, with 9 nucleotides matching TRBD1. Germline CDR1 and CDR2: MNHEY and SMNVEV (reference sequence). V shed 5 bases, J shed 4 bases, and the junction held 9 bases outside the gene matches. This CDR3 comprises 15 residues. CDR3 sequence: CASSHTGTGIYEQYF. The CDR3 bases are TGTGCCAGCAGTCACACCGGGACAGGGATTTACGAGCAGTACTTC.

This chain links TRBV29-1 with TRBJ2-3; 11 nucleotides line up with TRBD2. The V and J ends lost 4 bases and 3 bases, in that order; junction bases with no gene match: 3. This CDR3 comprises 14 residues. Germline CDR1 and CDR2: SQVTM and ANQGSEA. The CDR3 here is CSVAGTSGTDTQYF. For the CDR3, the DNA is TGCAGCGTTGCCGGGACTAGCGGTACAGATACGCAGTATTTT.

V gene TRBV10-3 combines with J gene TRBJ2-7, with 7 bases fitting TRBD1. CDR1 and CDR2 from the germline V gene are ENHRY and SYGVKD. V trimming: 3 bases; J trimming: 5 bases; junction bases outside the gene matches: 13. The CDR3 length is 16 residues. In DNA form, the CDR3 reads TGTGCCATCAGTGACCAAGCCAGGGGGTTGAGTCACGAGCAGTACTTC. It specifies CAISDQARGLSHEQYF.

The chain uses TRBV27 and TRBJ2-2; 11 bases line up with TRBD2. The CDR3 extends over 15 amino acids. Trimming at V came to 7 bases and at J to 3 bases, leaving 4 bases not matched to a gene. Germline CDR1 reads MNHEY; CDR2 reads SMNVEV (reference sequence). CDR3 bases: TGTGCCAGCAAGGTACTAGCGGGAGACACCGGGGAGCTGTTTTTT. It yields the protein CASKVLAGDTGELFF.

The rearrangement joins TRBV5-4 to TRBJ2-4, with 7 bases identical to TRBD2. Losses at the gene ends were 4 bases for V and 9 bases for J; bases not matched to a gene: 10. CDR1 is SGHNT and CDR2 is YYREEE in the germline V gene (reference sequence). The CDR3 contains 14 residues. The CDR3 reads CASSGGTTDGIQYF. CDR3 nucleotide sequence: TGTGCCAGCAGCGGAGGGACTACGGACGGCATTCAGTACTTC.

This clone was seen a handful of times. The chain joins TRBV5-5 to TRBJ1-6; 11 bases line up with TRBD1. V shed 0 bases, J shed 14 bases, and the junction held 7 bases outside the gene matches. The germline CDR1 and CDR2 sequences are SGHKS and YYEKEE (reference sequence). The CDR3 is made up of 15 amino acids. Here the CDR3 reads CASSLGGTGGGTLHF. The CDR3, as DNA: TGTGCCAGCAGCTTGGGTGGGACAGGGGGAGGAACCCTCCACTTT.

The J gene is TRBJ2-3, the V gene TRBV5-1; no clear D gene. Trimming took 5 bases from V and 0 from J, leaving 13 bases between them. CDR3 length equals 15 residues. Germline-derived CDR1 and CDR2 are SGHRS and YFSETQ. This chain's CDR3 is CASRAIPSSTDTQYF. Written as DNA, the CDR3 is TGCGCCAGCAGGGCCATCCCTTCTAGCACAGATACGCAGTATTTT. The full variable domain, with the rest looked up from reference TRBV5-1 and TRBJ2-3, is KAGVTQTPRYLIKTRGQQVTLSCSPISGHRSVSWYQQTPGQGLQFLFEYFSETQRNKGNFPGRFSGRQFSNSRSEMNVSTLELGDSALYLCASRAIPSSTDTQYFGPGTRLTVL.

The J gene is TRBJ2-2, the V gene TRBV5-1; D may be TRBD1 (6 bases). Germline loops: CDR1 SGHRS, CDR2 YFSETQ. V was pared by 2 bases and J by 3 bases, with 8 bases between. The CDR3 sequence is 14 residues long. The CDR3 DNA follows: TGCGCCAGCAGCTTAGCAGGGGACACCGGGGAGCTGTTTTTT. It encodes CASSLAGDTGELFF.

The rearrangement joins TRBV11-2 to TRBJ2-5; D is undetermined. V was cut by 5 bases and J by 3 bases, with 13 bases left in between. The CDR3 has 14 residues. The germline V gene encodes CDR1 SGHAT and CDR2 FQNNGV. The DNA for the CDR3 is TGTGCCAGCAGCGGTAGCCGAGTAGAAGAGACCCAGTACTTC. This gives the protein CASSGSRVEETQYF.